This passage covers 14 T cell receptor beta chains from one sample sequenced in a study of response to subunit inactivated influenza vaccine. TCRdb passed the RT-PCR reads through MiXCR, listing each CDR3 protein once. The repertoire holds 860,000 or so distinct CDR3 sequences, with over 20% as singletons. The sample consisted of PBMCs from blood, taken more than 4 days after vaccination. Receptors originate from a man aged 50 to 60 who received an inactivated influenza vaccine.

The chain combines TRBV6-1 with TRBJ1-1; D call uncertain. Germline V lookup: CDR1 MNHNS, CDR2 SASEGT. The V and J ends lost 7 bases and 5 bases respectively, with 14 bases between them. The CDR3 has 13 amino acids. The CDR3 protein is CASKSGEWTEAFF. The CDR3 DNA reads TGTGCCAGCAAAAGTGGGGAATGGACTGAAGCTTTCTTT.

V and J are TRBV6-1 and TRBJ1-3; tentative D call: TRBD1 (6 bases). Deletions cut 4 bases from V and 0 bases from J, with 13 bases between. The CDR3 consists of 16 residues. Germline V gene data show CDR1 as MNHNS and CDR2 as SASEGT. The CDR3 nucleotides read TGTGCCAGCAGTGGATCGACAGGTGGCTCTGGAAACACCATATATTTT. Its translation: CASSGSTGGSGNTIYF.

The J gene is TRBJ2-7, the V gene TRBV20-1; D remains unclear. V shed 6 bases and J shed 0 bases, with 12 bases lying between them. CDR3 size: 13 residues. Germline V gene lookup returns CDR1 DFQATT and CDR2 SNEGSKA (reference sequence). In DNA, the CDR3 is TGCAGTGCATCGGGCTTTTACTCCTACGAGCAGTACTTC. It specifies CSASGFYSYEQYF.

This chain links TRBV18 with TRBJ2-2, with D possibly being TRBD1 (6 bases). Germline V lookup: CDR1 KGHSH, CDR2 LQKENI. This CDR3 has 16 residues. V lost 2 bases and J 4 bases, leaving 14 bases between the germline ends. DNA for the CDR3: TGTGCCAGCTCACCAGAAGGGGGAGAGACCACCGGGGAGCTGTTTTTT. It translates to CASSPEGGETTGELFF.

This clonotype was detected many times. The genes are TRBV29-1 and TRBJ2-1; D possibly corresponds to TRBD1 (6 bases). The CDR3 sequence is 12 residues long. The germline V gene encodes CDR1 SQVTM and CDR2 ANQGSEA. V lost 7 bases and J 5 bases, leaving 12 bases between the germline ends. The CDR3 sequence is CSAGYRDNEQFF. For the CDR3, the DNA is TGCAGCGCTGGTTACAGGGACAATGAGCAGTTCTTC.

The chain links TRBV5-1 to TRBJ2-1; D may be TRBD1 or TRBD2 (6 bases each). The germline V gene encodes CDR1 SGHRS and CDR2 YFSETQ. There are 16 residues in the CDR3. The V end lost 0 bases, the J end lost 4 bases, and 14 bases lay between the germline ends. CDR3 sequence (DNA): TGCGCCAGCAGCTTGGAGGGGGGTTGGCCATACAATGAGCAGTTCTTC. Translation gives CASSLEGGWPYNEQFF.

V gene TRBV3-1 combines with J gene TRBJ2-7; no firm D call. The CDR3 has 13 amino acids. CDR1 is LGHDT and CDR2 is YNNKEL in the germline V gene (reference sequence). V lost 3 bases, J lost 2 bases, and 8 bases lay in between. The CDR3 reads CASSHEVPYEQYF. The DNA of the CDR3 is TGTGCCAGCAGCCATGAGGTGCCCTACGAGCAGTACTTC.

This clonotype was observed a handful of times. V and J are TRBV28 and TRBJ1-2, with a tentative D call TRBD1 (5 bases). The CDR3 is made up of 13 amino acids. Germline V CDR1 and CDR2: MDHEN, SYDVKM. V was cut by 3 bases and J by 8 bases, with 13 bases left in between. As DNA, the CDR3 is TGTGCCAGCAGTTTCCGATGGGGCAACGGCTACACCTTC. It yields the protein CASSFRWGNGYTF.

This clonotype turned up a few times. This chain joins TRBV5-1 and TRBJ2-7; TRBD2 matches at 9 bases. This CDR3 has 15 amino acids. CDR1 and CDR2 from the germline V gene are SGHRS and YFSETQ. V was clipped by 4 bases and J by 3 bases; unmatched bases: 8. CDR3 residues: CASSSLSGRIYEQYF. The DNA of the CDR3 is TGCGCCAGCAGCAGCTTAAGCGGGAGGATCTACGAGCAGTACTTC.

CDR3 nucleotides: TGTGCCAGCAGCCCCTGGAGTCGGGGGCGGGTCGGGGAGCTGTTTTTT. Amino acid sequence: CASSPWSRGRVGELFF. The chain joins TRBV9 to TRBJ2-2; either TRBD1 or TRBD2 may fit D (6 bases each). The CDR3 sequence is 16 residues long. The V end lost 4 bases, the J end lost 7 bases, and 20 bases lay between the germline ends. Germline loops: CDR1 SGDLS, CDR2 YYNGEE. Drawing the rest from reference TRBV9 and TRBJ2-2, the complete variable domain is DSGVTQTPKHLITATGQRVTLRCSPRSGDLSVYWYQQSLDQGLQFLIQYYNGEERAKGNILERFSAQQFPDLHSELNLSSLELGDSALYFCASSPWSRGRVGELFFGEGSRLTVL.

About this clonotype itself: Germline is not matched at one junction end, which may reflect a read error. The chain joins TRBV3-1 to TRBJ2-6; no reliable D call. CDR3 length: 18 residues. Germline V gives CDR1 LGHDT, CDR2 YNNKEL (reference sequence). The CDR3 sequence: CAISQTLNLGTGANVLTF. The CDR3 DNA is TGTGCCATCAGCCAAACCCTTAATCTGGGCACTGGGGCCAACGTCCTGACTTTC. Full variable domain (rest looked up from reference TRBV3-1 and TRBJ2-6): DTAVSQTPKYLVTQMGNDKSIKCEQNLGHDTMYWYKQDSKKFLKIMFSYNNKELIINETVPNRFSPKSPDKAHLNLHINSLELGDSAVYFCAISQTLNLGTGANVLTFGAGSRLTVL.

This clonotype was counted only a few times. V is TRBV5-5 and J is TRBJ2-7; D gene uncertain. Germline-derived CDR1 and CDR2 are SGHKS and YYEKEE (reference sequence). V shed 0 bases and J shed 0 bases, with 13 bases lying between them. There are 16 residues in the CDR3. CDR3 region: CASSLEGSRSSYEQYF. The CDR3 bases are TGTGCCAGCAGCTTGGAAGGGTCTCGGAGCTCCTACGAGCAGTACTTC.

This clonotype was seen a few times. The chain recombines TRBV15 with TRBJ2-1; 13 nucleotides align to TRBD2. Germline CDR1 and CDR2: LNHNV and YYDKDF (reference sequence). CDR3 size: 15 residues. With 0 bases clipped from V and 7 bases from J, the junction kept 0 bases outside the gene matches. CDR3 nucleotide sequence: TGTGCCACCAGCAGAGAGACTAGCGGGGGGAATGAGCAGTTCTTC. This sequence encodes CATSRETSGGNEQFF.

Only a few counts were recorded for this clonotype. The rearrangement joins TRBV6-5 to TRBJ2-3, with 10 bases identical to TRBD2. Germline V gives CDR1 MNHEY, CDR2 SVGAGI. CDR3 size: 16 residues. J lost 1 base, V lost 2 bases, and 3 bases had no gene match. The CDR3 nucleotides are TGTGCCAGCAGTTACGCTCTAGCGGGGGGCACAGATACGCAGTATTTT. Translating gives CASSYALAGGTDTQYF.